This TCR beta chain was obtained from a study of blood T cell repertoires in COVID-19. Per the original data handling: Estimation of nucleated cell counts was performed using reference gene primer amplification. Using immunoSEQ multiplex PCR, the repertoire was profiled, and TCRdb retains in-frame clones only, with some absent. That table supplies the V and J calls and clone size; D and trimming were determined from the DNA. The sample holds more than 90,000 clones, 85% to 90% seen once. V dropped 5 bases and J dropped 8 bases, with 10 bases sitting between them. CDR3 length: 12 residues. In germline, CDR1 is SGHTA, CDR2 FQGTGA.

Material for sequencing was peripheral blood. This sequence originates from a man in his 70s who had recovered from COVID-19. The gene calls are TRBV7-3 and TRBJ2-1, with no clear D. The CDR3 DNA follows: TGTGCCAGCAGCAACTACAACGATGAGCAGTTCTTC. Its protein is CASSNYNDEQFF.